These 12 T cell receptor beta chains share one sample of origin, sequenced in a study of blood T cell repertoires in COVID-19. Some clones are missing from TCRdb's copy, which holds only in-frame ones; the method was immunoSEQ multiplex PCR. The table lists some 60,000 clones, 70% to 90% of them singletons. Sequences were obtained from peripheral blood. The receptors come from a human donor in a cohort sampled during active COVID-19.

V and J are TRBV6-2 or TRBV6-3 and TRBJ2-7; no clear D gene. The V end lost 2 bases, the J end lost 4 bases, and 12 bases lay between the germline ends. The V gene's germline CDR1 is MNHEY and CDR2 SVGEGT. The CDR3 is 14 amino acids. As DNA, the CDR3 is TGTGCCAGCAGTTACAACACAGTTCCTTACGAGCAGTACTTC. Residues: CASSYNTVPYEQYF.

The chain couples TRBV6-4 to TRBJ1-2, with 8 positions matching TRBD1. The CDR3 sequence is 15 residues long. Germline assignment: CDR1 MRHNA and CDR2 SNTAGT. With 5 bases clipped from V and 1 base from J, the junction kept 6 bases outside the gene matches. CDR3 nucleotides: TGTGCCAGCAGTCAGGGGGCTGACCTTAACTATGGCTACACCTTC. Translated: CASSQGADLNYGYTF.

This clone has a handful of counts. V usage is TRBV6-2 or TRBV6-3 and J usage is TRBJ1-5, with TRBD1 identical over 8 bases. V gave up 6 bases and J gave up 9 bases; unmatched junction bases: 10. The CDR3 is made up of 14 amino acids. Germline-derived CDR1 and CDR2 are MNHEY and SVGEGT. CDR3 coding DNA: TGTGCCAGCAGCCCGGACAGGGCGGTTAGGCCCCAGCATTTT. Protein sequence: CASSPDRAVRPQHF.

V and J are TRBV5-5 and TRBJ2-5, with D maybe TRBD2 (6 bases). The germline V and J ends were trimmed by 0 bases and 2 bases, with 11 bases remaining between them. This CDR3 is built from 15 residues. Germline lookup yields CDR1 SGHKS and CDR2 YYEKEE (reference sequence). CDR3 DNA sequence: TGTGCCAGCAGCTTGGAGGGTCTAGCGCAAGAGACCCAGTACTTC. It encodes CASSLEGLAQETQYF.

This chain uses TRBV19 with TRBJ2-1, with 8 positions matching TRBD2. The CDR3 covers 14 residues. The germline CDR1 and CDR2 sequences are LNHDA and SQIVND (reference sequence). V shed 3 bases, J shed 10 bases, and the junction held 8 bases outside the gene matches. CDR3 amino acids: CASSIDSGVREQFF. The CDR3 DNA reads TGTGCCAGTAGTATCGATAGCGGGGTTAGGGAGCAGTTCTTC. Full variable domain (missing parts from reference TRBV19 and TRBJ2-1): DGGITQSPKYLFRKEGQNVTLSCEQNLNHDAMYWYRQDPGQGLRLIYYSQIVNDFQKGDIAEGYSVSREKKESFPLTVTSAQKNPTAFYLCASSIDSGVREQFFGPGTRLTVL.

This clone was counted once. The J gene is TRBJ2-7, the V gene TRBV18, with 11 bases that match TRBD2. Germline V gives CDR1 KGHSH, CDR2 LQKENI. V trimming: 2 bases; J trimming: 4 bases; junction bases outside the gene matches: 4. The CDR3 is made up of 15 amino acids. The CDR3 loop is CASSPTGTSGYEQYF. The CDR3 region has the DNA TGTGCCAGCTCACCAACCGGGACTAGCGGATACGAGCAGTACTTC. The variable domain in full, with the rest retrieved from reference TRBV18 and TRBJ2-7, is NAGVMQNPRHLVRRRGQEARLRCSPMKGHSHVYWYRQLPEEGLKFMVYLQKENIIDESGMPKERFSAEFPKEGPSILRIQQVVRGDSAAYFCASSPTGTSGYEQYFGPGTRLTVT.

This chain links TRBV6-5 with TRBJ1-2, with D tentatively TRBD1 (6 bases). Germline V gene lookup returns CDR1 MNHEY and CDR2 SVGAGI. Trimming shortened V by 6 bases and J by 2 bases, and 13 bases separated the two germline ends. This CDR3 is 14 amino acids long. The CDR3 DNA reads as TGTGCCAGCAGGTCCGGGACATCGAACTATGGCTACACCTTC. Protein sequence: CASRSGTSNYGYTF.

The chain is built from TRBV12-3 or TRBV12-4 and TRBJ2-3; no reliable D call. The CDR3 sequence is 12 residues long. V gave up 8 bases and J gave up 2 bases, with 8 bases separating them. DNA for the CDR3: TGTGCCAGCTTAGGAGTCACAGATACGCAGTATTTT. This gives the protein CASLGVTDTQYF.

This clone has just one count. CDR3 bases: TGTGCCAGCAGTTCTTCAACAGGGTCCTATGGCTACACCTTC. Its protein is CASSSSTGSYGYTF. The genes are TRBV6-6 and TRBJ1-2, with D tentatively TRBD1 (6 bases). Trimming took off 4 bases at V and 4 bases at J, with 13 bases between the two ends. Germline CDR1 reads MNHNY; CDR2 reads SVGAGI (reference sequence). This CDR3 has 14 residues.

The chain has TRBV24-1 and TRBJ2-3, with TRBD2 matching 10 bases. The CDR3 runs to 17 residues. From germline, CDR1 is KGHDR and CDR2 SFDVKD. V shed 3 bases and J 3 bases; nucleotides not matched to a gene: 8. The CDR3 spells CATSDLNSGGPTDTQYF. Here the CDR3 DNA reads TGTGCCACCAGTGATCTCAATAGCGGGGGGCCTACAGATACGCAGTATTTT.

The rearrangement links TRBV7-6 to TRBJ2-1; TRBD2 matches at 9 bases. The CDR3 spans 14 residues. With 5 bases clipped from V and 5 bases from J, the junction kept 4 bases outside the gene matches. Germline CDR1 and CDR2: SGHVS and FNYEAQ. CDR3 loop: CASSQLAGDNEQFF. The DNA for the CDR3 is TGTGCCAGCAGCCAACTAGCGGGTGACAATGAGCAGTTCTTC.

The chain links TRBV7-2 to TRBJ2-7; TRBD1 agrees at 7 bases. V trimming: 1 base; J trimming: 2 bases; junction bases outside the gene matches: 2. Germline V gives CDR1 SGHTA, CDR2 FQGNSA. The CDR3 length is 14 residues. The CDR3 DNA sequence: TGTGCCAGCAGCTTAGGGCAGGGGGCCTACGAGCAGTACTTC. The encoded protein is CASSLGQGAYEQYF.